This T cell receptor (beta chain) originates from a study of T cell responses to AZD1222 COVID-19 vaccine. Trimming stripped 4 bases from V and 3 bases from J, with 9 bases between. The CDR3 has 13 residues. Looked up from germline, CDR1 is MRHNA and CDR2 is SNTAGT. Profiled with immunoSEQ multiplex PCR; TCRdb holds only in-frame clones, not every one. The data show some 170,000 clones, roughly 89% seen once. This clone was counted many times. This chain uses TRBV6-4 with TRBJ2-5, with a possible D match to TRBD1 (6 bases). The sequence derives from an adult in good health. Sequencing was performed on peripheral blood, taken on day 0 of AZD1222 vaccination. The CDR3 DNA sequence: TGTGCCAGCAGTGCAGGGGCCGAAGAGACCCAGTACTTC. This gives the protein CASSAGAEETQYF.